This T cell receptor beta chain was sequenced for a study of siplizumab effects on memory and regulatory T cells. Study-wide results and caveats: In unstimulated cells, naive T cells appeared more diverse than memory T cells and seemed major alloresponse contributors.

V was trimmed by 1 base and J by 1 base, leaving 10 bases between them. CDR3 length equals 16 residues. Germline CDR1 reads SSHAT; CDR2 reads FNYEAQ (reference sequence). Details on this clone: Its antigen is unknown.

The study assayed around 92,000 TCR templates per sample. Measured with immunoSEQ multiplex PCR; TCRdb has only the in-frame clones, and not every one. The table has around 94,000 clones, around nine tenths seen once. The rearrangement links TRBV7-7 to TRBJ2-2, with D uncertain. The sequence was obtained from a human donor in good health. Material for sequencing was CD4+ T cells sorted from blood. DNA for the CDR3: TGTGCCAGCAGCTTAGTAACCCCCGGGAACACCGGGGAGCTGTTTTTT. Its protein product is CASSLVTPGNTGELFF.